This entry concerns a single T cell receptor (beta chain). No antigen is known for it. Method: immunoSEQ multiplex PCR; TCRdb's copy keeps in-frame clones and lacks some. The table shows 50,000 to 80,000 clones, with roughly 80% occurring only once. CDR1 is SGHRS and CDR2 is YFSETQ in the germline V gene. The CDR3 spans 16 residues. After removal of 5 bases from V and 9 bases from J, the junction contained 10 bases not matched to a gene. This sample was included in a study of vaccination effects on CD4 cells after COVID-19. Once cultured for around 11 days, the cells underwent separation to obtain CD4+ T cells. Every participant took two doses of the BNT162b2 or mRNA-1273 vaccine.

This sequence joins TRBV5-1 and TRBJ1-6; 11 bases map to TRBD1. The material sequenced was CD4+ T cells from PBMCs cultured without peptide, taken after COVID-19 vaccination. The origin of this receptor is a human donor who received a COVID-19 vaccine. The CDR3 nucleotides read TGCGCCAGCAGTTTCAAAACCGGGACAGGGGGTTCACCCCTCCACTTT. Amino acid sequence: CASSFKTGTGGSPLHF.